Listed below are T cell receptor beta chains from one sample, sequenced in a study of CD8 T cells in ankylosing spondylitis. TCRdb re-derived calls from the 5' RACE reads in MiXCR, one entry per CDR3 protein. This sample has 200,000 or so distinct CDR3 sequences, with 15% to 20% found just once. Sequencing was done on a sample of blood, either unsorted or a sorted T cell fraction (not recorded which). These receptors were taken from a male donor aged 5 to 30 with ankylosing spondylitis or in good health (not recorded which). The CDR3 runs from the conserved cysteine through the conserved F or W. D genes are given only for firm matches. A clone size is listed for some rows: how often the clone was seen (once, few, many), or a class if it is expanded.

cdr3_length	v_call	d_call	clone_size	j_call	cdr3_nt	cdr3_aa
14	TRBV11-2	TRBD1	many	TRBJ2-7	TGTGCCAGCAGCCCATACGCGACAGGGGTCGAGCAGTACTTC	CASSPYATGVEQYF
13	TRBV29-1	TRBD2	-	TRBJ2-7	TGCAGCGTTGAGACTAGCGGGAGTCAGAAGCAGTACTTC	CSVETSGSQKQYF
13	TRBV19	TRBD2	many	TRBJ2-5	TGTGCCAGTAGTATCGGACTAGCAGAGACCCAGTACTTC	CASSIGLAETQYF
15	TRBV7-2	-	many	TRBJ2-3	TGTGCCAGCAGCTTATGGGATGGGGAGTCTAGTACGCAGTATTTT	CASSLWDGESSTQYF
14	TRBV12-3/TRBV12-4	TRBD1	many	TRBJ1-4	TGTGCCAGCAGGCGGGACAGGGGAGCCGAAAAACTGTTTTTT	CASRRDRGAEKLFF
15	TRBV5-1	-	many	TRBJ1-1	TGCGCCAGCAGCTTGGGACAGGCTAAAAGCGGAGAAGCTTTCTTT	CASSLGQAKSGEAFF
12	TRBV20-1	-	-	TRBJ1-2	TGCAGTGCTAGTATAAATAACTATGGCTACACCTTC	CSASINNYGYTF
16	TRBV6-2/TRBV6-3	-	many	TRBJ2-2	TGTGCCAGCAGTTACTCGCGGTTCGAGAACACCGGGGAGCTGTTTTTT	CASSYSRFENTGELFF
13	TRBV7-6	-	many	TRBJ2-1	TGTGCCAGCACCTTGGCCGACAGGAATGAGCAGTTCTTC	CASTLADRNEQFF
16	TRBV7-9	TRBD2	few	TRBJ2-7	TGTGCCAGCAGCTCACGGACTAGCGGGGCCTCCTACGAGCAGTACTTC	CASSSRTSGASYEQYF
15	TRBV11-2	-	few	TRBJ2-3	TGTGCCAGCAGACGACCGGGACTGAGCACAGATACGCAGTATTTT	CASRRPGLSTDTQYF
15	TRBV6-1	-	many	TRBJ1-1	TGTGCCAGCAGTGAAGGGACAGCTCTTAAAAATGAAGCTTTCTTT	CASSEGTALKNEAFF
12	TRBV30	-	once	TRBJ2-7	TGTGCCTGGAGTGTTGAGGGGAGAGAGCAGTACTTC	CAWSVEGREQYF
14	TRBV12-3/TRBV12-4	-	many	TRBJ2-3	TGTGCCAGCAGTTTTGAGGCTAGCACAGATACGCAGTATTTT	CASSFEASTDTQYF
13	TRBV10-3	-	few	TRBJ2-1	TGTGCCATCAGTGAGAAACTAGCCAATGAGCAGTTCTTC	CAISEKLANEQFF
15	TRBV28	TRBD2	many	TRBJ2-1	TGTGCCAGCAGTTTAGGTAGCGGGAGTTACAATGAGCAGTTCTTC	CASSLGSGSYNEQFF
15	TRBV6-2/TRBV6-3	TRBD2	many	TRBJ2-7	TGTGCCAGCAATAACCCGAGCGGGAGATCCTACGAGCAGTACTTC	CASNNPSGRSYEQYF
13	TRBV3-1	-	few	TRBJ2-7	TGTGCCAGCAGCCAAGTGGGCCCCCACGAGCAGTACTTC	CASSQVGPHEQYF
16	TRBV12-3/TRBV12-4	TRBD2	many	TRBJ2-1	TGTGCCAGCAGTTTAGTCCCGGGACTAGCGGCCAATGAGCAGTTCTTC	CASSLVPGLAANEQFF
13	TRBV12-3/TRBV12-4	-	-	TRBJ2-7	TGTGCCAGCAGTTTACGTGTTGACTACGAGCAGTACTTC	CASSLRVDYEQYF
14	TRBV5-1	-	many	TRBJ1-4	TGCGCCAGCAGCTTTGGGCAAGGGGGGGAAAAACTGTTTTTT	CASSFGQGGEKLFF
15	TRBV29-1	-	-	TRBJ2-5	TGCAGCGTTGAGGGTACTCCAGAGGGTAGGGAGACCCAGTACTTC	CSVEGTPEGRETQYF
12	TRBV29-1	-	-	TRBJ2-1	TGCAGCGTTGTTGGTCGGGCGGGTGAGCAGTTCTTC	CSVVGRAGEQFF
14	TRBV20-1	-	many	TRBJ1-3	TGCAGTGTCACTAGGGGGGCGGGGGGAAACACCATATATTTT	CSVTRGAGGNTIYF
17	TRBV12-3/TRBV12-4	-	many	TRBJ2-3	TGTGCCAGCAGTTTGAGTACAGGTGGCTCGAGCACAGATACGCAGTATTTT	CASSLSTGGSSTDTQYF
15	TRBV12-3/TRBV12-4	-	many	TRBJ1-1	TGTGCCAGCAGTTCCCCCGAAGGTCGGGGCACTGAAGCTTTCTTT	CASSSPEGRGTEAFF
14	TRBV18	-	many	TRBJ1-1	TGTGCCAGCTCACCGAGGACGGTGAACACTGAAGCTTTCTTT	CASSPRTVNTEAFF
13	TRBV5-1	-	many	TRBJ2-1	TGCGCCAGCAGCTCAGGACCTCTTTGGGAGCAGTTCTTC	CASSSGPLWEQFF
11	TRBV12-3/TRBV12-4	-	many	TRBJ1-2	TGTGCCAGCGGGGGGGGCTATGGCTACACCTTC	CASGGGYGYTF
12	TRBV29-1	-	-	TRBJ1-4	TGCAGCGCAGGACAGACTAATGAAAAACTGTTTTTT	CSAGQTNEKLFF
13	TRBV20-1	-	many	TRBJ2-5	TGCAGTGCTAGACCCGGGATATTGGAGACCCAGTACTTC	CSARPGILETQYF
15	TRBV12-5	TRBD2	many	TRBJ2-3	TGTGCTAGTGCGTCAGCGGGGAGAGGGGTAGATACGCAGTATTTT	CASASAGRGVDTQYF
12	TRBV29-1	TRBD2	few	TRBJ2-7	TGCAGCGTCGGACTAGCGGGCTACGAGCAGTACTTC	CSVGLAGYEQYF
9	TRBV10-3	-	many	TRBJ1-5	TGTGCCATGAATCAGCCCCAGCATTTT	CAMNQPQHF
13	TRBV20-1	-	-	TRBJ2-1	TGCAGTGCTAGAGATGTAGATTACAATGAGCAGTTCTTC	CSARDVDYNEQFF
16	TRBV2	TRBD2	many	TRBJ2-3	TGTGCCAGCAGGGACCCCGGGGGGGCTGGCACAGATACGCAGTATTTT	CASRDPGGAGTDTQYF
13	TRBV7-6	-	many	TRBJ2-3	TGTGCCAGCAGCTTAAGTCCCCCCGATACGCAGTATTTT	CASSLSPPDTQYF
17	TRBV12-3/TRBV12-4	TRBD2	many	TRBJ2-1	TGTGCCAGCAGCGGAGGACTAGCGGGAGAGAATATCTATGAGCAGTTCTTC	CASSGGLAGENIYEQFF
16	TRBV3-1	-	many	TRBJ2-7	TGTGCCAGCAGCCCTAGGACTTTCCGGCCCTCCTACGAGCAGTACTTC	CASSPRTFRPSYEQYF
14	TRBV9	-	many	TRBJ2-1	TGTGCCAGCAGCGTGGACACTTCCTACAATGAGCAGTTCTTC	CASSVDTSYNEQFF
16	TRBV7-8	-	few	TRBJ2-1	TGTGCCAGCAGCACCTTCGTGGGCGGAGGGGGGAATGAGCAGTTCTTC	CASSTFVGGGGNEQFF
15	TRBV27	-	few	TRBJ2-3	TGTGCCAGCAGTTTGTTCCGGGGTTCGTCAGATACGCAGTATTTT	CASSLFRGSSDTQYF
14	TRBV27	-	many	TRBJ2-2	TGTGCCAGCAGTTTACTCGCGGACCCCCGGGAGCTGTTTTTT	CASSLLADPRELFF
14	TRBV27	-	many	TRBJ1-4	TGTGCCAGCAGTTTACTCGGGGGTGACGAAAAACTGTTTTTT	CASSLLGGDEKLFF
14	TRBV6-6	-	many	TRBJ2-7	TGTGCCAGCAGCGTCAACAAGGTTGTGAACGAGCAGTACTTC	CASSVNKVVNEQYF
13	TRBV7-3	-	many	TRBJ2-5	TGTGCCAGCAGCTGGGGCCCACAAGAGACCCAGTACTTC	CASSWGPQETQYF
17	TRBV5-1	TRBD2	many	TRBJ2-3	TGCGCCAGCAGCACGGGACTAGCGGGAGGGCCCGGAGATACGCAGTATTTT	CASSTGLAGGPGDTQYF
13	TRBV5-5	-	many	TRBJ1-1	TGTGCCAGCAGCTTGGAATGGGGTACTGAAGCTTTCTTT	CASSLEWGTEAFF
16	TRBV27	TRBD2	many	TRBJ2-1	TGTGCCAGCAGCTCCCCGGGGACTAGCGGACCCAATGAGCAGTTCTTC	CASSSPGTSGPNEQFF
11	TRBV25-1	-	many	TRBJ2-3	TGTGCCAGCAGCGCCCTGGATACGCAGTATTTT	CASSALDTQYF
13	TRBV5-1	-	few	TRBJ1-2	TGCGCCAGCAGCTTGGACAGGGCAGATGGCTACACCTTC	CASSLDRADGYTF
14	TRBV6-2/TRBV6-3	-	many	TRBJ2-3	TGTGCCAGCAGATACAGGGTCTCGACAGATACGCAGTATTTT	CASRYRVSTDTQYF